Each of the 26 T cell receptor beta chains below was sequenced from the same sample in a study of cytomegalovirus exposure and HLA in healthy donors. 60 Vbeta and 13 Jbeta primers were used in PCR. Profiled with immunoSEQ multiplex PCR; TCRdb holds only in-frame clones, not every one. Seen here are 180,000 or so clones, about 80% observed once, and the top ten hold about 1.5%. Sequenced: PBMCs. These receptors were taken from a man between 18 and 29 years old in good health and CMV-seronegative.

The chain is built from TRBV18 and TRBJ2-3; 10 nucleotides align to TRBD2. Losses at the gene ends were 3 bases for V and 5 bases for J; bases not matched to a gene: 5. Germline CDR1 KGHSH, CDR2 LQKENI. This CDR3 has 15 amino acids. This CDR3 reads CASSPSGGAGDTQYF. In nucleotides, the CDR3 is TGTGCCAGCTCACCCAGCGGGGGGGCAGGAGATACGCAGTATTTT.

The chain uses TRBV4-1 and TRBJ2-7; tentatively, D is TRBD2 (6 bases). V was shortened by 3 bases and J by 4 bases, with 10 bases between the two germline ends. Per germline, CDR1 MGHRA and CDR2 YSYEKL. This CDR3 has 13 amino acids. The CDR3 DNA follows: TGCGCCAGCAGCCAGGAAGGAGGGTACGAGCAGTACTTC. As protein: CASSQEGGYEQYF.

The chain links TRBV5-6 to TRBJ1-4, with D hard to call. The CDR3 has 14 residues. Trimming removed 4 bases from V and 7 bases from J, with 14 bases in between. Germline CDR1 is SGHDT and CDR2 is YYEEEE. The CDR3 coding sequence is TGTGCCAGCAGCCTCGGGGAGGGAGGTGAAAAACTGTTTTTT. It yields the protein CASSLGEGGEKLFF.

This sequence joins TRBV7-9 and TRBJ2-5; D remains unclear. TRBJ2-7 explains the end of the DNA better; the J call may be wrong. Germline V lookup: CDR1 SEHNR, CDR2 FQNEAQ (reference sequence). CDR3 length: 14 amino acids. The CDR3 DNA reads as TGTGCCAGCAGCTTATCCGGTGATTCCTACGAGCAGTACTTC. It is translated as CASSLSGDSYEQYF.

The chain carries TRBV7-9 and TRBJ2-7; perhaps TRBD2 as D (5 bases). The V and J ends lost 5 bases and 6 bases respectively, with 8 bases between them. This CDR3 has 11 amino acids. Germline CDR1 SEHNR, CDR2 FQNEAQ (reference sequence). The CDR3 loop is CASSAGGEQYF. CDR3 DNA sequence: TGTGCCAGCAGCGCAGGAGGCGAGCAGTACTTC.

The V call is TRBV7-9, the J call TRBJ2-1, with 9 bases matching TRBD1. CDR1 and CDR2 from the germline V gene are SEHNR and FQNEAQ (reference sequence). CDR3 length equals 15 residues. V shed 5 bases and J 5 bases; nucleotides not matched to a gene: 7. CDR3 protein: CASSVGTGLDNEQFF. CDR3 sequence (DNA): TGTGCCAGCAGCGTAGGGACAGGGCTGGACAATGAGCAGTTCTTC. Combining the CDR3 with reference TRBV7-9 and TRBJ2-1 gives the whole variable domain DTGVSQNPRHKITKRGQNVTFRCDPISEHNRLYWYRQTLGQGPEFLTYFQNEAQLEKSRLLSDRFSAERPKGSFSTLEIQRTEQGDSAMYLCASSVGTGLDNEQFFGPGTRLTVL.

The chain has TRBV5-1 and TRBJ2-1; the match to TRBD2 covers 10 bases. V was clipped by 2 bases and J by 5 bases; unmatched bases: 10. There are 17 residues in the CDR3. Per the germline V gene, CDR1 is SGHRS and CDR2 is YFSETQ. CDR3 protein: CASSLKRGLAANNEQFF. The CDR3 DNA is TGCGCCAGCAGCTTAAAGAGAGGACTAGCGGCGAACAATGAGCAGTTCTTC.

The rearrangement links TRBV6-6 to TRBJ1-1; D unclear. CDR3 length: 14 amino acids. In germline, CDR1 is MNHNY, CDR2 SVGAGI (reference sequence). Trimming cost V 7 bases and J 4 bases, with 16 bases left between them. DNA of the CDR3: TGTGCCAGCATTACCGAGCGAGCAGTCACTGAAGCTTTCTTT. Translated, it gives CASITERAVTEAFF.

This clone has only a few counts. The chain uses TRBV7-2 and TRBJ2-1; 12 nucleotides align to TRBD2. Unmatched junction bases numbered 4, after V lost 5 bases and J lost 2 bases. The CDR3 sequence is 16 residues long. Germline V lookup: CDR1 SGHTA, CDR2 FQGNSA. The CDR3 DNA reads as TGTGCCAGCAGCCTAGGGACTAGCGGGCCCTACAATGAGCAGTTCTTC. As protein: CASSLGTSGPYNEQFF. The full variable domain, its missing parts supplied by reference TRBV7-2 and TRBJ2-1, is GAGVSQSPSNKVTEKGKDVELRCDPISGHTALYWYRQSLGQGLEFLIYFQGNSAPDKSGLPSDRFSAERTGGSVSTLTIQRTQQEDSAVYLCASSLGTSGPYNEQFFGPGTRLTVL.

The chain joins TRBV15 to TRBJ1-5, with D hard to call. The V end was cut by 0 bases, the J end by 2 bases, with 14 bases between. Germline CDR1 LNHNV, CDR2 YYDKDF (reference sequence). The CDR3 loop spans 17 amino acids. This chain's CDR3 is CATSRDSLAVGNQPQHF. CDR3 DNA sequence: TGTGCCACCAGCAGAGATTCCCTCGCGGTAGGCAATCAGCCCCAGCATTTT.

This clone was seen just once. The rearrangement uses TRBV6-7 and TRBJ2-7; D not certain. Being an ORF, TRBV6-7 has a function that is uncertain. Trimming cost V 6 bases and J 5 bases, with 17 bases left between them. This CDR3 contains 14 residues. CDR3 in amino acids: CASRELGHLDEQYF. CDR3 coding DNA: TGTGCCAGCAGGGAACTGGGCCACCTCGACGAGCAGTACTTC.

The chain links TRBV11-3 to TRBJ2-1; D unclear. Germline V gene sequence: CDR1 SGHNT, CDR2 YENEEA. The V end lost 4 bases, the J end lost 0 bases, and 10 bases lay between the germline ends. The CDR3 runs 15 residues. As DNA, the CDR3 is TGTGCCAGCAGCTCCCGACAAATCTCCTACAATGAGCAGTTCTTC. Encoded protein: CASSSRQISYNEQFF.

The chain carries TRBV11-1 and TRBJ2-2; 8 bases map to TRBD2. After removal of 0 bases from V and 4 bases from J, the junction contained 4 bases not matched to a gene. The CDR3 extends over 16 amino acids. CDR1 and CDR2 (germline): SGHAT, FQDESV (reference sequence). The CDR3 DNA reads TGTGCCAGCAGCTTAGCGGTCGCGGGGGGCACCGGGGAGCTGTTTTTT. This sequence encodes CASSLAVAGGTGELFF. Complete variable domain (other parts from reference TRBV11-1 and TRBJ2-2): EAEVAQSPRYKITEKSQAVAFWCDPISGHATLYWYRQILGQGPELLVQFQDESVVDDSQLPKDRFSAERLKGVDSTLKIQPAELGDSAMYLCASSLAVAGGTGELFFGEGSRLTVL.

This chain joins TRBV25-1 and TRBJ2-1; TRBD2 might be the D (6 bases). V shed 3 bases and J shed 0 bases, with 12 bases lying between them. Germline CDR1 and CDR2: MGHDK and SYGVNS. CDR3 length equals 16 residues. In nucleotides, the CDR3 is TGTGCCAGCAGTGATCTAGCGTTCAGCTCCTACAATGAGCAGTTCTTC. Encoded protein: CASSDLAFSSYNEQFF.

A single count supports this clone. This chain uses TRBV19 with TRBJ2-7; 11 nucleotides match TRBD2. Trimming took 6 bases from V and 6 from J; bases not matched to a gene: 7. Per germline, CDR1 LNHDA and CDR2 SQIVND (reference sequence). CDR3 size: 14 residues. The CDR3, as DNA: TGTGCCAGTAGGGGTAGCGGGAGGGGAGGCGAGCAGTACTTC. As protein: CASRGSGRGGEQYF.

This chain's CDR3 is CAGETGTGYEKLFF. CDR3 in DNA: TGTGCCGGGGAAACCGGGACAGGGTATGAAAAACTGTTTTTT. This rearrangement joins TRBV30 to TRBJ1-4, with 9 bases matching TRBD1. The CDR3 consists of 14 residues. Germline V gene sequence: CDR1 GTSNPN, CDR2 SVGIG (reference sequence). The trim removed 8 bases at V and 6 bases at J, leaving 10 bases unmatched.

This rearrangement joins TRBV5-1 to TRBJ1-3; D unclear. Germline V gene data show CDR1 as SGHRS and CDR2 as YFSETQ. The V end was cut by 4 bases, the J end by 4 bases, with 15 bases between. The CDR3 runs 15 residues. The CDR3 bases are TGCGCCAGCAGCCCCCAAGGACTAGCAGGAAACACCATATATTTT. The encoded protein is CASSPQGLAGNTIYF. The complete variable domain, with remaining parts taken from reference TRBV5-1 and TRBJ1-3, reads KAGVTQTPRYLIKTRGQQVTLSCSPISGHRSVSWYQQTPGQGLQFLFEYFSETQRNKGNFPGRFSGRQFSNSRSEMNVSTLELGDSALYLCASSPQGLAGNTIYFGEGSWLTVV.

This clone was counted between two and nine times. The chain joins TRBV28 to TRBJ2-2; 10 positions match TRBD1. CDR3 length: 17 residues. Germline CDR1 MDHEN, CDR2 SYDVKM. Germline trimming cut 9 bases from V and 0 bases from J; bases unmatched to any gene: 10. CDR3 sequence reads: CASRQGAQFSNTGELFF. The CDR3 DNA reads TGTGCCAGTCGACAGGGGGCCCAATTTTCGAACACCGGGGAGCTGTTTTTT.

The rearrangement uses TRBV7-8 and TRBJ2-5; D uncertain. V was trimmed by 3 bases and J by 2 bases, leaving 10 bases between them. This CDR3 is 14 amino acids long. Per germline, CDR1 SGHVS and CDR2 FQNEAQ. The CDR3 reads CASSFKRLQETQYF. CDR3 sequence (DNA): TGTGCCAGCAGCTTCAAGAGATTACAAGAGACCCAGTACTTC.

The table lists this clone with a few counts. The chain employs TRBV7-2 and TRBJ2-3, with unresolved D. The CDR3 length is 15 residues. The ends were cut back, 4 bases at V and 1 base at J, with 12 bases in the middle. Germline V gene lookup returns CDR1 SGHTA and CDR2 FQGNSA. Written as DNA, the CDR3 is TGTGCCAGCAGCTCCAGGTCGGCTCGCACAGATACGCAGTATTTT. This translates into CASSSRSARTDTQYF.

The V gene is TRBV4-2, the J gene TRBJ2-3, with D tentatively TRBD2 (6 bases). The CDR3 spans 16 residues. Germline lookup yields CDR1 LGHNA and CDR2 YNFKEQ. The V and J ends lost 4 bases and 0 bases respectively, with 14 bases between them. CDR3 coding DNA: TGTGCCAGCAGCCGAGTCCTCAGCGGGAGCACAGATACGCAGTATTTT. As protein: CASSRVLSGSTDTQYF.

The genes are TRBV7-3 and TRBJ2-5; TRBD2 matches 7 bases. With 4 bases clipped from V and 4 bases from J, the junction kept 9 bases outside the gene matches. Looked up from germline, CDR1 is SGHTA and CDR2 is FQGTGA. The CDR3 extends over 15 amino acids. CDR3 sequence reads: CASSSAGRPGETQYF. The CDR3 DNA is TGTGCCAGCAGCTCCGCCGGGAGGCCCGGAGAGACCCAGTACTTC.

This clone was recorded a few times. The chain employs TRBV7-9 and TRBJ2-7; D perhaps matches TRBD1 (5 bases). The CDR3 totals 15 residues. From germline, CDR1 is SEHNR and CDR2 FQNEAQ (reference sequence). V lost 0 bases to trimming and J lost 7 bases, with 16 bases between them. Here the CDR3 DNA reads TGTGCCAGCAGCTTAGCCACGGCGACAGTTCAAGAGCAGTACTTC. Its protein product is CASSLATATVQEQYF. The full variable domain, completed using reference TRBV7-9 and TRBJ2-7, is DTGVSQNPRHKITKRGQNVTFRCDPISEHNRLYWYRQTLGQGPEFLTYFQNEAQLEKSRLLSDRFSAERPKGSFSTLEIQRTEQGDSAMYLCASSLATATVQEQYFGPGTRLTVT.

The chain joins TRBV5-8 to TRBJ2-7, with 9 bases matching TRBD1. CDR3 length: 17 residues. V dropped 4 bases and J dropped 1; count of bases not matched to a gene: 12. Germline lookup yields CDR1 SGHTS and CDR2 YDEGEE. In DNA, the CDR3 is TGTGCCAGCAGCCCGCTACGGGACAGGGTTTTGTCCTACGAGCAGTACTTC. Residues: CASSPLRDRVLSYEQYF.

The CDR3 loop reads CASSRTTNYGYTF. Written as DNA, the CDR3 is TGTGCCAGCAGCCGGACAACTAACTATGGCTACACCTTC. This rearrangement joins TRBV6-5 to TRBJ1-2; maybe TRBD1 (5 bases). In germline, CDR1 is MNHEY, CDR2 SVGAGI. There are 13 residues in the CDR3. Trimming shortened V by 6 bases and J by 0 bases, and 8 bases separated the two germline ends.

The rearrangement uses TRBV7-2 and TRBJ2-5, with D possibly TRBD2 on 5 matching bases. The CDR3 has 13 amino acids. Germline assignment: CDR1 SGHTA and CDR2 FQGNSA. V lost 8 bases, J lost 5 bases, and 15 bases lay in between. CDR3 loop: CASGMRARETQYF. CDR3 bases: TGTGCCAGCGGAATGAGGGCGCGGGAGACCCAGTACTTC.